The clone carrying this T cell receptor (beta chain) was detected many times. This entry belongs to a study of T-cell memory formation after mild COVID-19. This CDR3 is built from 14 residues. Germline V lookup: CDR1 KGHDR, CDR2 SFDVKD. V lost 6 bases and J lost 0, with 8 bases in between. One entry per CDR3 protein results from TCRdb running MiXCR on the 5' RACE reads. The sample contains about 150,000 distinct CDR3 sequences, roughly 15% of which appear only once. Input material: PBMCs or a T cell subset sorted from them (not recorded which). The chain combines TRBV24-1 with TRBJ2-1, with a tentative D call TRBD2 (5 bases). This sequence originates from an adult woman who had mild COVID-19 (a few samples of this study predate the infection). Cell type and time point are not known. CDR3 residues: CATSTGGSYNEQFF. CDR3 DNA: TGTGCCACCAGTACTGGAGGCTCCTACAATGAGCAGTTCTTC.